The rows below give T cell receptor beta chains drawn from one sample of a study of beta chain features in type 1 diabetes. Profiling relied on immunoSEQ multiplex PCR, and the TCRdb table lists in-frame clones only, not all of them. This table holds some 14,000 clones, 65% found once. The sample taken for sequencing was stem cell memory CD4+ T cells from blood. These TCRs come from a young woman with type 1 diabetes. CDR3s include the opening cysteine and the closing phenylalanine or tryptophan. Each record gives: clone size, J gene, V gene, D gene, CDR3 DNA, CDR3 protein. The D gene is left open where the match is weak. Size is omitted from some rows. Given values are once, few, many or a class for expanded clones.

- TRBJ2-1 TRBV11-2 - TGTGCCAGCAGCCCTCAAAGGGCGGGACGGGCCCAGTTCTTC CASSPQRAGRAQFF
- TRBJ2-3 TRBV9 - TGTGCCAGCAGCGTAGCCCCCGGGGACACAGATACGCAGTATTTT CASSVAPGDTDTQYF
- TRBJ2-5 TRBV7-9 TRBD2 TGTGCCAGCAGCTTAGGCCTAGCGGGCGTCCAAGAGACCCAGTACTTC CASSLGLAGVQETQYF
- TRBJ2-4 TRBV29-1 - TGCAGCGTTGCGGTGTCGGGCGCGGGAAACATTCAGTACTTC CSVAVSGAGNIQYF
- TRBJ2-3 TRBV11-2 TRBD2 TGTGCCAGCAGCTTAGTAGCGGGAGCACTCACAGATACGCAGTATTTT CASSLVAGALTDTQYF
- TRBJ2-1 TRBV2 - TGTGCCAGCAACGACGGAGCCTACAATGAGCAGTTCTTC CASNDGAYNEQFF
- TRBJ1-4 TRBV5-6 - TGTGCCAGCAGCCAAAGGGGCAAGGGTGAAAAACTGTTTTTT CASSQRGKGEKLFF
few TRBJ2-1 TRBV7-8 - TGTGCCAGCAGCCCCCCTTCCCACAATGAGCAGTTCTTC CASSPPSHNEQFF
few TRBJ2-2 TRBV30 TRBD1 TGTGCCTGGTGGGGACAGAGAACGACCGGGGAGCTGTTTTTT CAWWGQRTTGELFF
- TRBJ1-1 TRBV4-3 - TGCGCCAGCAGCCACTCACAGGGGAACACTGAAGCTTTCTTT CASSHSQGNTEAFF
- TRBJ2-1 TRBV2 - TGTGCCAGCAGACAGGGCGATGAGCAGTTCTTC CASRQGDEQFF
- TRBJ2-3 TRBV5-5 TRBD1 TGTGCCAGCAGCCTCGGGCGGACAGGGACAGATACGCAGTATTTT CASSLGRTGTDTQYF
- TRBJ2-5 TRBV4-3 TRBD2 TGCGCCAGCAGCCAGGGCTGGGGGGGAAGAGAGACCCAGTACTTC CASSQGWGGRETQYF
few TRBJ2-2 TRBV2 - TGTGCCAGCAGTGAATCCCGGAGGGGCGGGGAGCTGTTTTTT CASSESRRGGELFF
- TRBJ2-7 TRBV11-2 - TGTGCCAGCAGCTTAGGGGACATCTACTACGAGCAGTACTTC CASSLGDIYYEQYF
- TRBJ2-7 TRBV18 - TGTGCCAGCTCACCGGACTCCCTCGCGGGAGAGCAGTACTTC CASSPDSLAGEQYF
- TRBJ1-2 TRBV30 - TGTGCCTGGACCGTCGGCGGGGTAGGCTACACCTTC CAWTVGGVGYTF
few TRBJ2-1 TRBV28 - TGTGCCAGCAACTTTCCTGATATGTCCTACAATGAGCAGTTCTTC CASNFPDMSYNEQFF
- TRBJ1-1 TRBV6-5 - TGTGCCAGCAGCCGGACGGGGGTTACTGAAGCTTTCTTT CASSRTGVTEAFF
- TRBJ1-1 TRBV7-2 - TGTGCCAGCAGCTTACAAGGGGGATGGTCGAACACTGAAGCTTTCTTT CASSLQGGWSNTEAFF
- TRBJ1-1 TRBV7-3 - TGTGCCAGCAGCTTGACAGGGAACACTGAAGCTTTCTTT CASSLTGNTEAFF
few TRBJ1-5 TRBV7-9 - TGTGCCAGCAGCCCCATGGGAGATAGCAATCAGCCCCAGCATTTT CASSPMGDSNQPQHF
- TRBJ2-7 TRBV6-6 - TGTGCCAGCAGGAAAAACAACAGGGCCTCCTACGAGCAGTACTTC CASRKNNRASYEQYF
- TRBJ1-1 TRBV10-2 - TGCGCCAGCAGTATTCAGGGAGCGGGCACTGAAGCTTTCTTT CASSIQGAGTEAFF
- TRBJ1-2 TRBV28 - TGTGCCAGCGTTGCGGGGTCTAACTATGGCTACACCTTC CASVAGSNYGYTF
- TRBJ2-1 TRBV5-1 - TGCGCCAGCAGCTTGGTGTCTCGGGCAGGGAACAATGAGCAGTTCTTC CASSLVSRAGNNEQFF
- TRBJ1-1 TRBV7-7 - TGTGCTAGCAGCCTCTCAGAGAACACTGAAGCTTTCTTT CASSLSENTEAFF
- TRBJ2-1 TRBV19 TRBD1 TGTGCCAGTTCCGGGACAGGGGAGGTAGAGCAGTTCTTC CASSGTGEVEQFF
- TRBJ2-3 TRBV6-6 - TGTGCCAGCACCCGGAGGGGCACAGATACGCAGTATTTT CASTRRGTDTQYF
few TRBJ2-3 TRBV5-1 - TGCGCCAGCAGCTTGGCCATCCCCCCAGATACGCAGTATTTT CASSLAIPPDTQYF
- TRBJ1-5 TRBV2 - TGTGCCAGCAGTGGGTCGGGGGGCAATCAGCCCCAGCATTTT CASSGSGGNQPQHF